This T cell receptor (beta chain) was recorded in a study of blood T cells in healthy people across ages. Notes on the study in general: Using unsorted PBMCs precluded a conclusive naive versus antigen-experienced comparison.

Looked up from germline, CDR1 is KGHSH and CDR2 is LQKENI. J lost 1 base, V lost 8 bases, and 7 bases had no gene match. The CDR3 has 14 residues. Primers used in a second PCR of roughly 7 to 12 cycles were a sample-barcoded 5' primer and a J-beta primer mix. All samples gave at least 2.5 million CDR3-containing paired-end reads. TCRdb fed the 5' RACE reads into MiXCR, producing one record per CDR3 protein. The sample lists about 640,000 distinct CDR3 sequences, approximately 30% occurring once. Regarding this clonotype: Its antigen remains unknown.

This receptor was identified in a woman aged 80 or older in good health. The chain joins TRBV18 to TRBJ1-1; TRBD1 matches 7 bases. Source material: blood. The CDR3 DNA is TGTGCCAGCCGCAGGGGGGGGACGAACACTGAAGCTTTCTTT. This sequence encodes CASRRGGTNTEAFF.